This is a list of T cell receptor beta chains from one sample in a study of CD8 T cells in Susac syndrome. TCRdb ran MiXCR on the immunoSEQ multiplex PCR reads and lists one entry per CDR3 protein. The sample consists of a few hundred thousand distinct CDR3 sequences, 70% to 90% of them appearing once. Sequenced material: CD8+ T cells from PBMCs. The receptor source for this set is a human donor with multiple sclerosis. Both conserved end residues are part of each CDR3. D genes are given only for firm matches. A row's size may be missing; if present it is once, few, many or a size class.

TRBV30	14	TRBD1	TRBJ2-7	-	TGTGCCTGGTCCACCGGGACAGGGCTCTACGAGCAGTACTTC	CAWSTGTGLYEQYF
TRBV20-1	17	TRBD2	TRBJ2-1	-	TGCAGTGCCCAGGCACCGACTAGCCGTAGGTTCCTTAATGAGCAGTTCTTC	CSAQAPTSRRFLNEQFF
TRBV29-1	16	TRBD2	TRBJ2-1	once	TGCAGCCTGAAGGCGGGGGGGAAAATCACCTACAATGAGCAGTTCTTC	CSLKAGGKITYNEQFF
TRBV6-5	15	-	TRBJ2-1	few	TGTGCCAGCAGTTACTCCGGGACCGGCTACAATGAGCAGTTCTTC	CASSYSGTGYNEQFF
TRBV28	11	-	TRBJ1-2	-	TGTGCCAGCAGTTTCCCGGGGATCTACACCTTC	CASSFPGIYTF
TRBV6-5	14	-	TRBJ1-1	few	TGTGCCAGCAGTTACTCGACGCCGAGGGGCGAAGCTTTCTTT	CASSYSTPRGEAFF
TRBV27	13	-	TRBJ2-2	-	TGTGCCAGCAGTGGGACTTACACCGGGGAGCTGTTTTTT	CASSGTYTGELFF
TRBV20-1	13	TRBD2	TRBJ2-7	-	TGCAGTGCTAGGGGGACTAGAGTCTACGAGCAGTACTTC	CSARGTRVYEQYF
TRBV27	12	-	TRBJ2-1	-	TGTGCCAGCAGTAAACCCAGGTCTGAGCAGTTCTTC	CASSKPRSEQFF
TRBV4-1	18	TRBD2	TRBJ2-2	-	TGCGCCAGCAGCCCGTCTCCGGGACTAGCAGCGAACACCGGGGAGCTGTTTTTT	CASSPSPGLAANTGELFF
TRBV27	15	-	TRBJ2-1	-	TGTGCCAGCAGTTTATTCAAGAGGGTTGGCGGTGAGCAGTTCTTC	CASSLFKRVGGEQFF
TRBV11-2	14	-	TRBJ2-1	-	TGTGCCAGCAGCCCGGGGGTAGGTTACAATGAGCAGTTCTTC	CASSPGVGYNEQFF
TRBV9	15	-	TRBJ1-2	once	TGTGCCAGCAGCGTAGATCGGGAGGGGAACTATGGCTACACCTTC	CASSVDREGNYGYTF
TRBV11-2	14	-	TRBJ2-5	-	TGTGCCAGCAGCTTGGGGTCGTACCAAGAGACCCAGTACTTC	CASSLGSYQETQYF
TRBV7-9	16	TRBD1	TRBJ2-7	-	TGTGCCAGCAGCTTAGCGGAGGGACAGGGAAGCCACGAGCAGTACTTC	CASSLAEGQGSHEQYF
TRBV27	14	TRBD2	TRBJ2-1	-	TGTGCCAGCAGAGTAGCGGGAGGGCCCGATGAGCAGTTCTTC	CASRVAGGPDEQFF